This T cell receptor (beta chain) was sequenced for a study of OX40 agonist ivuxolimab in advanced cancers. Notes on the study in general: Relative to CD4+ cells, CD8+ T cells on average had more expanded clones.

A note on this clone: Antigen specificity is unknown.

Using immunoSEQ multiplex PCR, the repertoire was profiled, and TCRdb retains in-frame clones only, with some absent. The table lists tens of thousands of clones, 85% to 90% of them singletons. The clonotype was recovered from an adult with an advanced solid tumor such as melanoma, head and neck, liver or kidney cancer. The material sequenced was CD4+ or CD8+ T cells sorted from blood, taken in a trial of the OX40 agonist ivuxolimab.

DNA of the CDR3: TGTGCCAGCAGCTATTGGACATTCTACGAGCAGTACTTC. Its protein is CASSYWTFYEQYF. V usage is TRBV11-2 and J usage is TRBJ2-7, with a tentative D call TRBD1 (5 bases). CDR1 and CDR2 (germline): SGHAT, FQNNGV. Deletions cut 4 bases from V and 3 bases from J, with 10 bases between. The CDR3 has 13 amino acids.